These 21 T cell receptor beta chains share one sample of origin, sequenced in a study of cytotoxic CD8 clonotypes in ibrutinib-treated CLL. The data were produced by immunoSEQ multiplex PCR, yet TCRdb's version contains in-frame clones alone and is incomplete. The table lists fewer than 90,000 clones, roughly 72% of them singletons, with around 5.7% in the top ten. This material consisted of PBMCs, taken after 12 months of ibrutinib treatment. Every receptor here comes from a human donor with chronic lymphocytic leukemia.

This clone has a single count. The J gene is TRBJ2-2, the V gene TRBV10-3, with D perhaps TRBD1 (6 bases). The CDR3 covers 15 residues. Trimming removed 11 bases from V and 7 bases from J, with 23 bases in between. The germline CDR1 and CDR2 sequences are ENHRY and SYGVKD. The CDR3 sequence: CASSGTQGLGGELFF. The CDR3 bases are TGTGCCTCTTCCGGGACCCAGGGGTTGGGCGGGGAGCTGTTTTTT.

The chain links TRBV30 to TRBJ1-2; D call uncertain. This CDR3 region has 13 residues. Germline CDR1 reads GTSNPN; CDR2 reads SVGIG (reference sequence). Trimming stripped 2 bases from V and 2 bases from J, with 9 bases between. CDR3 region: CAWSLGSNYGYTF. CDR3 DNA: TGTGCCTGGAGTCTCGGCAGCAACTATGGCTACACCTTC. The full variable domain, its missing parts supplied by reference TRBV30 and TRBJ1-2, is SQTIHQWPATLVQPVGSPLSLECTVEGTSNPNLYWYRQAAGRGLQLLFYSVGIGQISSEVPQNLSASRPQDRQFILSSKKLLLSDSGFYLCAWSLGSNYGYTFGSGTRLTVV.

The rearrangement uses TRBV19 and TRBJ1-2, with TRBD1 matching 9 bases. Trimming removed 9 bases from V and 4 bases from J; junction bases left unmatched: 9. Germline CDR1 LNHDA, CDR2 SQIVND (reference sequence). The CDR3 is made up of 14 amino acids. The CDR3 loop reads CASKPGDRVYGYTF. In nucleotides, the CDR3 is TGTGCCAGCAAACCCGGGGACAGGGTCTATGGCTACACCTTC.

This clone was seen a handful of times. This chain uses TRBV5-4 with TRBJ2-7; TRBD1 matches 7 bases. This CDR3 comprises 14 residues. Trimming took 3 bases from V and 2 from J; bases not matched to a gene: 5. The germline gives CDR1 SGHNT, CDR2 YYREEE (reference sequence). CDR3 coding DNA: TGTGCCAGCAGCTACAGACAGGGTACCTACGAGCAGTACTTC. The encoded protein is CASSYRQGTYEQYF.

This clone was recorded once. The V call is TRBV5-1, the J call TRBJ1-1; 7 bases fit TRBD1. From germline, CDR1 is SGHRS and CDR2 YFSETQ. The CDR3 runs 14 residues. The V segment lost 5 bases and the J segment 3 bases; nucleotides outside the gene matches: 7. The CDR3 bases are TGCGCCAGCAGTTATACCGGACAGGACACTGAAGCTTTCTTT. Translated: CASSYTGQDTEAFF.

This clone was found a few times. The V call is TRBV5-1, the J call TRBJ2-2, with 8 bases aligning to TRBD2. Germline CDR1 is SGHRS and CDR2 is YFSETQ. V lost 0 bases to trimming and J lost 0 bases; unmatched junction nucleotides: 4. CDR3 length: 17 amino acids. CDR3 in DNA: TGCGCCAGCAGCTTGGTTGGTAGCGGGGCGAACACCGGGGAGCTGTTTTTT. Residues: CASSLVGSGANTGELFF.

The chain recombines TRBV25-1 with TRBJ2-3; the D is unclear. Trimming pared 0 bases from V and 0 bases from J, leaving 13 bases between. This CDR3 spans 17 amino acids. Germline loops: CDR1 MGHDK, CDR2 SYGVNS. The CDR3 loop reads CASSEYSYGVSTDTQYF. The DNA for the CDR3 is TGTGCCAGCAGTGAATATAGTTATGGAGTTAGCACAGATACGCAGTATTTT. The full variable domain, with the rest looked up from reference TRBV25-1 and TRBJ2-3, is EADIYQTPRYLVIGTGKKITLECSQTMGHDKMYWYQQDPGMELHLIHYSYGVNSTEKGDLSSESTVSRIRTEHFPLTLESARPSHTSQYLCASSEYSYGVSTDTQYFGPGTRLTVL.

The chain employs TRBV21-1 and TRBJ2-7; the table's D call TRBD1 went unverified against the DNA. TRBV21-1 is an annotated pseudogene. The CDR3 runs 15 residues. The DNA for the CDR3 is TGTGCCAGCACCGTAACAGGGGGCCGGGTCTACGAGCAGTACTTC. Amino acids: CASTVTGGRVYEQYF.

The chain carries TRBV5-1 and TRBJ2-7, with 7 bases that match TRBD1. This CDR3 contains 15 residues. Germline V CDR1 and CDR2: SGHRS, YFSETQ. The junction had 6 bases not matched to a gene; V was cut back by 0 bases and J by 3 bases. In nucleotides, the CDR3 is TGCGCCAGCAGCTTGGGGGACAGAGACTTCTACGAGCAGTACTTC. Translating it yields CASSLGDRDFYEQYF.

The chain recombines TRBV11-3 with TRBJ2-5; possible D gene TRBD1, 6 bases. CDR1 SGHNT and CDR2 YENEEA come from the germline V gene. The CDR3 runs 15 residues. Trimming stripped 4 bases from V and 0 bases from J, with 12 bases between. DNA of the CDR3: TGTGCCAGCAGCTCTGGGGGCAGCTACCAAGAGACCCAGTACTTC. Protein: CASSSGGSYQETQYF.

The rearrangement joins TRBV10-3 to TRBJ2-2, with D tentatively TRBD1 (6 bases). Germline V gene sequence: CDR1 ENHRY, CDR2 SYGVKD. Deletions cut 0 bases from V and 0 bases from J, with 11 bases between. The CDR3 contains 17 residues. The CDR3 loop reads CAISESPGAANTGELFF. As DNA, the CDR3 is TGTGCCATCAGTGAGTCCCCAGGGGCAGCGAACACCGGGGAGCTGTTTTTT.

J is TRBJ2-7 and V is TRBV23-1, with TRBD2 as a possible D gene (5 bases). TRBV23-1 is an open reading frame whose function is uncertain. V was trimmed by 0 bases and J by 7 bases, leaving 19 bases between them. The CDR3 has 16 amino acids. This CDR3 is CASSQSGGRTFGEQYF. The CDR3 DNA follows: TGCGCCAGCAGTCAATCCGGAGGAAGAACCTTTGGGGAGCAGTACTTC.

A single count supports this clone. The chain has TRBV4-3 and TRBJ1-4; D possibly corresponds to TRBD1 (5 bases). Germline assignment: CDR1 LGHNA and CDR2 YSLEER. This CDR3 has 14 amino acids. Trimming took 4 bases from V and 2 from J, leaving 8 bases between them. CDR3 coding DNA: TGCGCCAGCAGCCCGGGACCGACTAATGAAAAACTGTTTTTT. Protein product: CASSPGPTNEKLFF.

This clone was observed a handful of times. The chain recombines TRBV30 with TRBJ2-2, with D unclear. Germline V gene data show CDR1 as GTSNPN and CDR2 as SVGIG (reference sequence). The CDR3 has 13 residues. Trimming pared 0 bases from V and 3 bases from J, leaving 5 bases between. This chain's CDR3 is CAWSVRYTGELFF. CDR3 sequence (DNA): TGTGCCTGGAGTGTTAGGTACACCGGGGAGCTGTTTTTT.

The chain is built from TRBV6-1 and TRBJ1-5; TRBD1 might be the D (6 bases). V lost 6 bases, J lost 5 bases, and 14 bases lay in between. CDR1 MNHNS and CDR2 SASEGT come from the germline V gene. The CDR3 has 14 residues. CDR3 amino acids: CASRETGLDQPQHF. CDR3 DNA: TGTGCCAGCAGGGAAACAGGGCTCGATCAGCCCCAGCATTTT.

This rearrangement joins TRBV10-3 to TRBJ1-1; no definite D call. CDR3 length: 13 residues. The germline V gene has CDR1 ENHRY and CDR2 SYGVKD. V was clipped by 10 bases and J by 2 bases, with 14 bases between them. The CDR3 DNA reads as TGTGCCACCATCGCGCGGGGAAACACTGAAGCTTTCTTT. It codes for CATIARGNTEAFF.

The chain combines TRBV10-3 with TRBJ2-7; TRBD1 or TRBD2 may be the D gene (6 bases each). Germline lookup yields CDR1 ENHRY and CDR2 SYGVKD. The CDR3 sequence is 18 residues long. Trimming took off 0 bases at V and 0 bases at J, with 18 bases between the two ends. The DNA for the CDR3 is TGTGCCATCAGTGAGTCGTTGGGGGGCCGACGGAACTCCTACGAGCAGTACTTC. It codes for CAISESLGGRRNSYEQYF.

The chain carries TRBV10-1 and TRBJ2-3, with TRBD2 as a possible D gene (5 bases). V lost 6 bases, J lost 7 bases, and 20 bases lay in between. From germline, CDR1 is WNHNN and CDR2 SYGVQD (reference sequence). The CDR3 extends over 15 amino acids. The CDR3 spells CASSAMDSSVNTQYF. The CDR3 nucleotides are TGCGCCAGCAGCGCTATGGACTCTTCGGTGAATACGCAGTATTTT.

The table lists this clone with a few counts. This chain uses TRBV19 with TRBJ2-1; D is undetermined. Trimming cost V 0 bases and J 4 bases, with 7 bases left between them. The CDR3 contains 14 residues. CDR1 is LNHDA and CDR2 is SQIVND in the germline V gene (reference sequence). CDR3 bases: TGTGCCAGTAGTATAGATCTGGGGTACAATGAGCAGTTCTTC. This gives the protein CASSIDLGYNEQFF.

This chain uses TRBV28 with TRBJ2-2; 9 bases match TRBD1. Trimming at V came to 5 bases and at J to 3 bases, leaving 7 bases not matched to a gene. This CDR3 has 16 residues. CDR1 and CDR2 from the germline V gene are MDHEN and SYDVKM. The CDR3: CASSATGGSYTGELFF. The CDR3 bases are TGTGCCAGCAGTGCGACAGGGGGATCCTACACCGGGGAGCTGTTTTTT.

This rearrangement joins TRBV18 to TRBJ1-1; 7 bases are shared with TRBD1. The CDR3 totals 15 residues. V was clipped by 3 bases and J by 3 bases; unmatched bases: 7. In germline, CDR1 is KGHSH, CDR2 LQKENI. CDR3 sequence reads: CASSPLTTGDTEAFF. Here the CDR3 DNA reads TGTGCCAGCTCACCCCTGACAACAGGGGACACTGAAGCTTTCTTT.